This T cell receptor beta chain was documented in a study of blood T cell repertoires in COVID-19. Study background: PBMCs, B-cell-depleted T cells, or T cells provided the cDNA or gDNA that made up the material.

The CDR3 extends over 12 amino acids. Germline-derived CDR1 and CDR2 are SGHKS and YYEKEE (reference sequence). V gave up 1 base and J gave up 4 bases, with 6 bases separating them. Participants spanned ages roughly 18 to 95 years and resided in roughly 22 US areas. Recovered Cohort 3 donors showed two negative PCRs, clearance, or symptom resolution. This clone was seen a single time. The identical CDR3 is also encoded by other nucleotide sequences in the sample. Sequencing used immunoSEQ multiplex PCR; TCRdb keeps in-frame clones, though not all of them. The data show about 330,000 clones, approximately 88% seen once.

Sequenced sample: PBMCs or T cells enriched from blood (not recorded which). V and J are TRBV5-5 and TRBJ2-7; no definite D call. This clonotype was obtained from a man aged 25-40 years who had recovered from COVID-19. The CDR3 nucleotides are TGTGCCAGCAGCTTGTCAGGATACGAGCAGTACTTC. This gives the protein CASSLSGYEQYF.